These T cell receptor beta chains were read from a single sample in a study of blood T cell repertoires in COVID-19. Sequencing was performed with immunoSEQ multiplex PCR; in TCRdb, only in-frame clones are kept and a portion is missing. The sample carries over 60,000 clones, nearly 90% recorded once. The sequenced sample was peripheral blood. The source of these receptors is a man older than 75 with acute or convalescent COVID-19. The CDR3 runs from the conserved cysteine through the conserved F or W. The order of the fields is V gene, J gene, D gene, CDR3 protein. A D gene is named only where the DNA matches it firmly.

TRBV3-1/TRBV3-2	TRBJ2-7	TRBD2	CASSPSELAAYEQYF
TRBV9	TRBJ1-3	.	CASSGYSGAGNTIYF
TRBV5-1	TRBJ1-2	TRBD1	CASSSGQGPSYGYTF
TRBV19	TRBJ1-5	TRBD1	CASSINAGGNQPQHF
TRBV11-2	TRBJ1-4	TRBD1	CASSRTGGGKLFF
TRBV19	TRBJ1-1	TRBD1	CASNPGQGEAFF
TRBV7-6	TRBJ1-5	TRBD1	CASSWGTDSNQPQHF
TRBV5-1	TRBJ1-1	.	CASSLGQRNTEAFF
TRBV6-2/TRBV6-3	TRBJ1-1	.	CASSYSDRKNTEAFF
TRBV19	TRBJ2-6	TRBD1	CASSERQGTGANVLTF
TRBV5-1	TRBJ2-2	.	CASQARAWNTGELFF
TRBV12-3/TRBV12-4	TRBJ1-1	.	CASSLAGAEAFF
TRBV27	TRBJ1-1	.	CASSLSPLDEAFF
TRBV10-1	TRBJ2-5	TRBD1	CASSDPGQGRKTQYF
TRBV12-3/TRBV12-4	TRBJ1-1	TRBD1	CASSSTGAPEAFF
TRBV29-1	TRBJ1-2	TRBD1	CSVDRGNYGYTF
TRBV7-6	TRBJ1-2	TRBD1	CASSLGGQGAYGYTF
TRBV19	TRBJ2-5	TRBD1	CASSPGTVQETQYF
TRBV6-1	TRBJ2-7	.	CASSEGGLISSYEQYF
TRBV3-1/TRBV3-2	TRBJ1-1	.	CASSPLGGGRAEAFF
TRBV9	TRBJ2-3	TRBD1	CASSSRTGGTDTQYF
TRBV20-1	TRBJ1-3	TRBD1	CSAWDSQPIYF
TRBV5-1	TRBJ2-2	.	CASSLIGVQTGELFF
TRBV19	TRBJ1-5	.	CASSIEGARSNQPQHF
TRBV15	TRBJ2-7	.	CATSNREDEQYF
TRBV19	TRBJ1-6	TRBD1	CASSISAGGDGPLHF
TRBV2	TRBJ2-2	TRBD2	CASRTSGRMGALTGELFF
TRBV27	TRBJ1-6	TRBD1	CASSEDRGPLSLHF
TRBV2	TRBJ1-1	.	CASRTRGDTEAFF
TRBV4-1	TRBJ1-1	.	CASSQDAGAGTEAFF
TRBV5-1	TRBJ1-3	.	CASSLGSYSGNTIYF